Following are 21 T cell receptor beta chains from one sample sequenced in a study of shared clonotypes between healthy human individuals. Sequencing was performed with immunoSEQ multiplex PCR; in TCRdb, only in-frame clones are kept and a portion is missing. Found here are millions of clones, 95% of them singletons; the top ten hold 0.1% to 0.15%. Material: naive CD4+ T cells sorted from blood. Subset denoted: CD45RA+ positively selected. These receptors were obtained from a man younger than 35 in good health.

The sample holds one count of this clone. Distinct nucleotide sequences in the sample also encode this CDR3. The rearrangement uses TRBV7-2 and TRBJ1-5, with D possibly matching TRBD1 (6 bases). Germline assignment: CDR1 SGHTA and CDR2 FQGNSA. Trimming removed 6 bases at V and 6 bases at J, with 9 bases between. This CDR3 region has 12 residues. The CDR3 is CASSRGGQPQHF. In nucleotides, the CDR3 is TGTGCCAGCAGTAGGGGGGGTCAGCCCCAGCATTTT. Based on the CDR3 plus reference TRBV7-2 and TRBJ1-5, the full variable domain is GAGVSQSPSNKVTEKGKDVELRCDPISGHTALYWYRQSLGQGLEFLIYFQGNSAPDKSGLPSDRFSAERTGGSVSTLTIQRTQQEDSAVYLCASSRGGQPQHFGDGTRLSIL.

On this clone itself: The sample has other DNA sequences that encode this CDR3 too. The chain uses TRBV27 and TRBJ1-1; D remains unclear. Between the trimmed V and J ends, which lost 4 bases and 5 bases, there was a span of 8 bases. From germline, CDR1 is MNHEY and CDR2 SMNVEV (reference sequence). CDR3 length: 12 residues. Written as DNA, the CDR3 is TGTGCCAGCAGTTCAGTGGGGACTGAAGCTTTCTTT. It encodes CASSSVGTEAFF.

A note on this clone: Other DNA variants within this sample encode the same CDR3. The chain carries TRBV5-1 and TRBJ2-1, with TRBD2 matching over 7 bases. This CDR3 contains 15 residues. The trim removed 1 base at V and 0 bases at J, leaving 1 base unmatched. CDR1 SGHRS and CDR2 YFSETQ come from the germline V gene. This chain's CDR3 is CASSLSSGSYNEQFF. Written as DNA, the CDR3 is TGCGCCAGCAGCTTGTCTAGCGGCTCCTACAATGAGCAGTTCTTC.

Regarding this clone: Since a much larger clone is just one base distant, this may be a read error. Different DNA sequences within this sample yield the same CDR3. V is TRBV10-3 and J is TRBJ1-5; TRBD1 is a possible D gene (6 bases). CDR3 size: 13 residues. From germline, CDR1 is ENHRY and CDR2 SYGVKD. The CDR3 protein is CATRRGAGQPQHF. The CDR3 DNA reads TGTGCCACCCGGCGGGGGGCGGGGCAGCCCCAGCACTTT.

The chain links TRBV6-1 to TRBJ2-2, with D unclear. The CDR3 sequence is 15 residues long. Trimming took off 5 bases at V and 5 bases at J, with 15 bases between the two ends. From germline, CDR1 is MNHNS and CDR2 SASEGT. CDR3 residues: CASSTPWWYTGELFF. The CDR3 nucleotides read TGTGCCAGCAGTACCCCGTGGTGGTATACCGGGGAGCTGTTTTTT.

V usage is TRBV27 and J usage is TRBJ2-7; TRBD2 matches at 9 bases. Germline V gene lookup returns CDR1 MNHEY and CDR2 SMNVEV (reference sequence). The CDR3 contains 15 residues. With 2 bases clipped from V and 6 bases from J, the junction kept 8 bases outside the gene matches. The CDR3 DNA sequence: TGTGCCAGCAGTTTAATGGGACTAGCTACCTTCGAGCAGTACTTC. Its protein is CASSLMGLATFEQYF.

The V and J genes are TRBV11-2 and TRBJ1-3, with D perhaps matching TRBD1 (6 bases). Germline CDR1 and CDR2: SGHAT and FQNNGV. Trimming pared 3 bases from V and 0 bases from J, leaving 15 bases between. The CDR3 totals 17 residues. The CDR3 loop reads CASSFTIDRRSGNTIYF. Written as DNA, the CDR3 is TGTGCCAGCAGCTTTACAATTGACAGGCGCTCTGGAAACACCATATATTTT.

CDR3: CASSGEGPNEQFF. The CDR3 nucleotides read TGTGCCAGCAGTGGGGAGGGGCCCAATGAGCAGTTCTTC. The rearrangement uses TRBV2 and TRBJ2-1; TRBD2 matches at 7 bases. CDR1 is SNHLY and CDR2 is FYNNEI in the germline V gene. CDR3 length: 13 residues. The V segment lost 4 bases and the J segment 6 bases; nucleotides outside the gene matches: 3.

This chain links TRBV13 with TRBJ1-3, with TRBD1 matching 7 bases. Germline loops: CDR1 PRHDT, CDR2 FYEKMQ (reference sequence). V shed 3 bases, J shed 3 bases, and the junction held 8 bases outside the gene matches. The CDR3 covers 16 residues. The CDR3 DNA reads as TGTGCCAGCAGCTTTCTTAAGAGGGACAGTGGAAACACCATATATTTT. Amino acid sequence: CASSFLKRDSGNTIYF.

The chain joins TRBV29-1 to TRBJ1-1, with D perhaps TRBD1 (5 bases). The CDR3 contains 14 residues. CDR1 is SQVTM and CDR2 is ANQGSEA in the germline V gene. V was trimmed by 5 bases and J by 0 bases, leaving 13 bases between them. CDR3 bases: TGCAGCGTTAGGGACGGCCCGGTGAACACTGAAGCTTTCTTT. It specifies CSVRDGPVNTEAFF.

Only one count was recorded for this clone. The chain carries TRBV4-1 and TRBJ2-2; 8 nucleotides line up with TRBD1. The germline V gene encodes CDR1 MGHRA and CDR2 YSYEKL. The CDR3 runs 17 residues. The trim removed 1 base at V and 2 bases at J, leaving 6 bases unmatched. CDR3 coding DNA: TGCGCCAGCAGCCAAGTAATCCAGGGGGCTAACACCGGGGAGCTGTTTTTT. Its protein is CASSQVIQGANTGELFF.

This clone was detected only once. The chain combines TRBV6-1 with TRBJ1-1, with D uncertain. Trimming pared 3 bases from V and 2 bases from J, leaving 10 bases between. Germline V gives CDR1 MNHNS, CDR2 SASEGT. The CDR3 contains 14 residues. In DNA, the CDR3 is TGTGCCAGCAGTGACAACAGCTTAAACACTGAAGCTTTCTTT. It encodes CASSDNSLNTEAFF.

Turning to this clone: Additional DNA sequences in this sample encode the identical CDR3. This CDR3 is CASSGTGFQPQHF. In DNA form, the CDR3 reads TGTGCCAGTAGTGGGACAGGGTTTCAGCCCCAGCATTTT. The J gene is TRBJ1-5, the V gene TRBV19; 9 bases align to TRBD1. Germline V gene lookup returns CDR1 LNHDA and CDR2 SQIVND (reference sequence). The CDR3 length is 13 residues. V dropped 5 bases and J dropped 6; count of bases not matched to a gene: 2.

The genes are TRBV5-1 and TRBJ2-3, with D maybe TRBD2 (7 bases). Trimming cost V 7 bases and J 2 bases, with 17 bases left between them. Germline values: CDR1 SGHRS, CDR2 YFSETQ. This CDR3 contains 15 residues. CDR3 residues: CASELSGGPTDTQYF. The CDR3 DNA reads as TGCGCCAGCGAGTTGTCGGGGGGCCCCACAGATACGCAGTATTTT. Looking up the rest from reference TRBV5-1 and TRBJ2-3 gives the full variable domain: KAGVTQTPRYLIKTRGQQVTLSCSPISGHRSVSWYQQTPGQGLQFLFEYFSETQRNKGNFPGRFSGRQFSNSRSEMNVSTLELGDSALYLCASELSGGPTDTQYFGPGTRLTVL.

The chain couples TRBV28 to TRBJ2-7, with 8 bases aligning to TRBD1. Germline loops: CDR1 MDHEN, CDR2 SYDVKM. There are 15 residues in the CDR3. V was pared by 3 bases and J by 2 bases, with 6 bases of the junction left unmatched. DNA of the CDR3: TGTGCCAGCAGTTTTACTGACAGGGGAACCTACGAGCAGTACTTC. The encoded protein is CASSFTDRGTYEQYF.

V usage is TRBV27 and J usage is TRBJ1-2; weak D call: TRBD1 (6 bases). Germline V CDR1 and CDR2: MNHEY, SMNVEV (reference sequence). V was clipped by 6 bases and J by 0 bases, with 14 bases between them. The CDR3 length is 15 residues. CDR3 in amino acids: CASRKEGGANYGYTF. The CDR3 DNA follows: TGTGCCAGCAGAAAGGAGGGGGGAGCTAACTATGGCTACACCTTC.

This chain joins TRBV6-6 and TRBJ1-4, with D unresolved. This CDR3 contains 11 residues. Germline V CDR1 and CDR2: MNHNY, SVGAGI (reference sequence). V lost 2 bases to trimming and J lost 8 bases, with 3 bases between them. CDR3 coding DNA: TGTGCCAGCAGTTACCTGGAAAAACTGTTTTTT. It translates to CASSYLEKLFF.

The rearrangement links TRBV6-1 to TRBJ1-3; unclear D gene. The CDR3 totals 12 residues. Germline V lookup: CDR1 MNHNS, CDR2 SASEGT. V lost 5 bases, J lost 0 bases, and 2 bases lay in between. CDR3 bases: TGTGCCAGCAGTACCTCTGGAAACACCATATATTTT. This sequence encodes CASSTSGNTIYF.

The chain couples TRBV5-1 to TRBJ2-7, with D possibly called TRBD1 or TRBD2 (5 bases each). Trimming shortened V by 3 bases and J by 1 base, and 8 bases separated the two germline ends. Germline CDR1 and CDR2: SGHRS and YFSETQ. The CDR3 spans 13 residues. The CDR3 loop reads CASSSEGSYEQYF. The DNA for the CDR3 is TGCGCCAGCAGCTCAGAGGGGTCCTACGAGCAGTACTTC.

This chain joins TRBV5-1 and TRBJ2-1; maybe TRBD2 (6 bases). CDR1 and CDR2 from the germline V gene are SGHRS and YFSETQ. CDR3 length: 16 amino acids. The ends were cut back, 0 bases at V and 7 bases at J, with 17 bases in the middle. The CDR3 protein is CASSLEVRGGWNEQFF. CDR3 sequence (DNA): TGCGCCAGCAGCTTGGAGGTTAGGGGAGGATGGAATGAGCAGTTCTTC.

V usage is TRBV5-1 and J usage is TRBJ1-2; D might be TRBD1 (5 bases). The germline V and J ends were trimmed by 0 bases and 0 bases, with 15 bases remaining between them. CDR3 length equals 17 residues. Per the germline V gene, CDR1 is SGHRS and CDR2 is YFSETQ. The CDR3 protein is CASSLGEDSRPNYGYTF. The DNA for the CDR3 is TGCGCCAGCAGCTTGGGGGAAGACAGCCGACCTAACTATGGCTACACCTTC.